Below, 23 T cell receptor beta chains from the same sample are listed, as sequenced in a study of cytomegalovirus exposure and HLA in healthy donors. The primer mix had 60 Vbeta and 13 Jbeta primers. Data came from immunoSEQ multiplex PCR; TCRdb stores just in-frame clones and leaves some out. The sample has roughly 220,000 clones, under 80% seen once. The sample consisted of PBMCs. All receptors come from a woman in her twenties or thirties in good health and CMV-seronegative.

The CDR3 spells CASSWAEGTEAFF. The CDR3 nucleotides read TGTGCCAGCAGTTGGGCCGAGGGCACTGAAGCTTTCTTT. This chain connects TRBV6-5 to TRBJ1-1; D is undetermined. CDR1 and CDR2 (germline): MNHEY, SVGAGI. This CDR3 is built from 13 residues. V was trimmed by 4 bases and J by 4 bases, leaving 10 bases between them.

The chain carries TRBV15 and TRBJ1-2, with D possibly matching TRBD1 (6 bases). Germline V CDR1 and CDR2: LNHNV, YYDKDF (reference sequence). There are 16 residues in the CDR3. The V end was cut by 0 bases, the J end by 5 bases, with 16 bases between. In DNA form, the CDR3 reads TGTGCCACCAGCAGAGAGGGGGGGCCAAAATCATATGGCTACACCTTC. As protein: CATSREGGPKSYGYTF.

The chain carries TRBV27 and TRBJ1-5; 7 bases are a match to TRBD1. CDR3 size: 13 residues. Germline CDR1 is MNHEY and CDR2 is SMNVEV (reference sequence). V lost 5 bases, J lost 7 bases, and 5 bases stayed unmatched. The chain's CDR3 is CASSADRDQPQHF. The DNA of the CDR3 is TGTGCCAGCAGTGCAGACAGGGACCAGCCCCAGCATTTT.

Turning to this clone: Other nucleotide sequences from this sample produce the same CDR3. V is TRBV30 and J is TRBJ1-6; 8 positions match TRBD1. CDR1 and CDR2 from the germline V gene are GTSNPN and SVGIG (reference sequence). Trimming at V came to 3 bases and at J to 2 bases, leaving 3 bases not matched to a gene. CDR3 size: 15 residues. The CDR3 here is CAWRPGGAYNSPLHF. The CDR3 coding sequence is TGTGCCTGGAGGCCAGGGGGCGCCTATAATTCACCCCTCCACTTT.

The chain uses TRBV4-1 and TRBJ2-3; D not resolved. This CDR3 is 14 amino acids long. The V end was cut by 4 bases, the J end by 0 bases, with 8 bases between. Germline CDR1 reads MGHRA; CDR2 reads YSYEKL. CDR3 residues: CASSPSASTDTQYF. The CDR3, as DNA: TGCGCCAGCAGCCCCTCCGCGAGCACAGATACGCAGTATTTT.

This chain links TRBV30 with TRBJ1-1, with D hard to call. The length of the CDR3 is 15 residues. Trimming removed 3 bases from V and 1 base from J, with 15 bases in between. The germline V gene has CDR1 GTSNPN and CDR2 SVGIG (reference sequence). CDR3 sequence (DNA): TGTGCCTGGAGAGAAGCGGCGGTCGCGAACACTGAAGCTTTCTTT. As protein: CAWREAAVANTEAFF.

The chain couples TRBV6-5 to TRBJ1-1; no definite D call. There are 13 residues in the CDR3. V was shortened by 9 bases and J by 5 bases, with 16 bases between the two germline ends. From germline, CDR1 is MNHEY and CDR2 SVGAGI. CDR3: CASHLTLGTEAFF. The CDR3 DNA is TGTGCCAGTCACTTAACGCTCGGGACTGAAGCTTTCTTT.

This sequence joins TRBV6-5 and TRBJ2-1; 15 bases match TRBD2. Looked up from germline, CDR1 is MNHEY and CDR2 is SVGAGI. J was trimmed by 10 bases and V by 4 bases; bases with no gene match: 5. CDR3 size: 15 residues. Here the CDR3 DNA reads TGTGCCAGCAGTTCGGGACTAGCGGGGGGTCTGGAGCAGTTCTTC. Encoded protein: CASSSGLAGGLEQFF.

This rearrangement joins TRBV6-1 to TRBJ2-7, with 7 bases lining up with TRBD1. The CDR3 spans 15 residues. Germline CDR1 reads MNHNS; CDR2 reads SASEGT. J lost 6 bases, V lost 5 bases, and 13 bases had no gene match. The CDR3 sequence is CASSSGTVYPGEQYF. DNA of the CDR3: TGTGCCAGCAGTTCAGGGACAGTATACCCCGGCGAGCAGTACTTC.

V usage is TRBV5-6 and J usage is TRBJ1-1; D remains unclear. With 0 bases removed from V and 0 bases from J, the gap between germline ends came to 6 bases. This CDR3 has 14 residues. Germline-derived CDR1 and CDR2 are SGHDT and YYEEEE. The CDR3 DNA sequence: TGTGCCAGCAGCTTGGGGAGGGTGAACACTGAAGCTTTCTTT. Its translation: CASSLGRVNTEAFF. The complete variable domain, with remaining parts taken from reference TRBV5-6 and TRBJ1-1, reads DAGVTQSPTHLIKTRGQQVTLRCSPKSGHDTVSWYQQALGQGPQFIFQYYEEEERQRGNFPDRFSGHQFPNYSSELNVNALLLGDSALYLCASSLGRVNTEAFFGQGTRLTVV.

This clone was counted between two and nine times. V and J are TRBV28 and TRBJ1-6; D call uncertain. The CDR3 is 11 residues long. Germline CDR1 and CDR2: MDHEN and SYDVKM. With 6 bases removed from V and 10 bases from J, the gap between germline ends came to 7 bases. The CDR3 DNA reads TGTGCCAGCAGGTCGAGCTCACCCCTCCACTTT. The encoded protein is CASRSSSPLHF.

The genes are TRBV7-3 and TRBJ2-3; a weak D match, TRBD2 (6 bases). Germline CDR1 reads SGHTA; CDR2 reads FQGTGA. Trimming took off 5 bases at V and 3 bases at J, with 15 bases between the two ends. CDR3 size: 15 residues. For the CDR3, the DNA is TGTGCCAGCAGCCTTAGACCCGGAGGGACAGATACGCAGTATTTT. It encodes CASSLRPGGTDTQYF.

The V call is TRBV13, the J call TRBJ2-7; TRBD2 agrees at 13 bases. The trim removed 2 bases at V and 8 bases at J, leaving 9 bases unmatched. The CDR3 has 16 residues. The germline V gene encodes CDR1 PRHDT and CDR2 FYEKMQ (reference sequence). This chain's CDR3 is CASSLIPTSGGSQQYF. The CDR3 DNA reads TGTGCCAGCAGCTTAATCCCGACTAGCGGGGGGTCACAGCAGTACTTC.

CDR3 sequence: CASSPPTGTAHLEQYF. The CDR3 DNA sequence: TGTGCCAGCTCACCACCAACCGGGACAGCGCATCTTGAGCAGTACTTC. The gene calls are TRBV18 and TRBJ2-7, with 7 bases that match TRBD1. The V and J ends lost 0 bases and 7 bases, in that order; junction bases with no gene match: 12. The CDR3 covers 16 residues. CDR1 and CDR2 (germline): KGHSH, LQKENI.

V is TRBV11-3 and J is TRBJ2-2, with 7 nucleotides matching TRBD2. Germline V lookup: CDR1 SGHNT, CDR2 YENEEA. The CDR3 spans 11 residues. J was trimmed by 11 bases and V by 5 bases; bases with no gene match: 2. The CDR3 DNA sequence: TGTGCCAGCAGCCCGGGGGGAGAGCTGTTTTTT. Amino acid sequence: CASSPGGELFF.

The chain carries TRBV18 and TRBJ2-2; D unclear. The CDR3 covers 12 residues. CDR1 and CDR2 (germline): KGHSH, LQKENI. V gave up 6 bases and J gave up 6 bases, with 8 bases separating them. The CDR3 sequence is CASSYRAGELFF. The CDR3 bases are TGTGCCAGCTCGTACCGGGCCGGGGAGCTGTTTTTT.

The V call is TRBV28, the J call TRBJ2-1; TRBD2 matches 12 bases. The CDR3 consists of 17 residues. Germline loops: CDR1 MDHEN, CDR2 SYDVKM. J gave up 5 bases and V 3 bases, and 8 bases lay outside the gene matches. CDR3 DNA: TGTGCCAGCAGTTTGTTGCTAGCGGGAGGGTCAGACAATGAGCAGTTCTTC. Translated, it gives CASSLLLAGGSDNEQFF.

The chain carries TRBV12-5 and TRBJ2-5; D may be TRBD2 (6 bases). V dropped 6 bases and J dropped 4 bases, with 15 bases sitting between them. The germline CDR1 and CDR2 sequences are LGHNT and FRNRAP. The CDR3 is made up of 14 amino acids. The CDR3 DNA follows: TGTGCTAGTGGACCCCGGGGAGGAGGAGAGACCCAGTACTTC. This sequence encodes CASGPRGGGETQYF.

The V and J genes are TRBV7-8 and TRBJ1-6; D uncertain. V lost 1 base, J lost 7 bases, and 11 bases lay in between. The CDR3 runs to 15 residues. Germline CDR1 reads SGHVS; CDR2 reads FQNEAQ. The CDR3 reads CASSLGERENSPLHF. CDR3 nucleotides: TGTGCCAGCAGCTTAGGGGAACGGGAAAATTCACCCCTCCACTTT.

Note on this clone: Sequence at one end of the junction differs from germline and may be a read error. The CDR3 DNA is TGTGCCATCAGACAGGGTTCTGGAAACATCATATATTTT. Amino acid sequence: CAIRQGSGNIIYF. This chain joins TRBV10-3 and TRBJ1-3; TRBD1 might be the D (6 bases). This CDR3 has 13 amino acids. Germline assignment: CDR1 ENHRY and CDR2 SYGVKD.

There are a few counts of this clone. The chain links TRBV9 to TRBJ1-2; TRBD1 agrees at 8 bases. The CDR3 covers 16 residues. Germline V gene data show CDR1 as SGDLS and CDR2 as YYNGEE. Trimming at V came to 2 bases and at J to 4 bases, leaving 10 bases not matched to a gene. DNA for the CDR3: TGTGCCAGCAGCGTCGGACAGGGATTGGGGAGCTATGGCTACACCTTC. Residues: CASSVGQGLGSYGYTF.

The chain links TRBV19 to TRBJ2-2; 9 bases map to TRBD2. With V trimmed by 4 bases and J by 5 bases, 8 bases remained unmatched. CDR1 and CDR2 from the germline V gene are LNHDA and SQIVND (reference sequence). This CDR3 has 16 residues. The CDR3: CASSTTSGRRTGELFF. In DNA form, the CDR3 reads TGTGCCAGTAGTACGACTAGCGGAAGGAGGACCGGGGAGCTGTTTTTT.

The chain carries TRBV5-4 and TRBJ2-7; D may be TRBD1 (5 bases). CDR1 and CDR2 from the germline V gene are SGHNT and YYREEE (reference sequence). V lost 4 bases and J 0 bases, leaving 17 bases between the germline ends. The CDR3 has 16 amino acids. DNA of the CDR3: TGTGCCAGCAGCCAAGTGGCAGGAGACAGCTCCTACGAGCAGTACTTC. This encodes CASSQVAGDSSYEQYF.